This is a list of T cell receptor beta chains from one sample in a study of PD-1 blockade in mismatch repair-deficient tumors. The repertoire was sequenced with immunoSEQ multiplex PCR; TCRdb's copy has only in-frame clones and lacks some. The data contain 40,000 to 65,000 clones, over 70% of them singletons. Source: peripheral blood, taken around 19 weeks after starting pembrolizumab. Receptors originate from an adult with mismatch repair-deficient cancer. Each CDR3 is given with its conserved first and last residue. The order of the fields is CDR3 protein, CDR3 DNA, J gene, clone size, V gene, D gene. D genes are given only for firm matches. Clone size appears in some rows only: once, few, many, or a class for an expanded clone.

CDR3 protein: CASSLSPGETQYF
CDR3 DNA: TGTGCCAGCAGCCTTTCCCCGGGGGAGACCCAGTACTTC
J gene: TRBJ2-5
clone size: -
V gene: TRBV9
D gene: -

CDR3 protein: CAWSARHADTQYF
CDR3 DNA: TGTGCCTGGAGTGCCCGCCACGCAGATACGCAGTATTTT
J gene: TRBJ2-3
clone size: -
V gene: TRBV30
D gene: -

CDR3 protein: CASSLLGGTYGYTF
CDR3 DNA: TGTGCCAGCAGCCTACTTGGGGGCACCTATGGCTACACCTTC
J gene: TRBJ1-2
clone size: -
V gene: TRBV14
D gene: -

CDR3 protein: CATRGRGGNQPQHF
CDR3 DNA: TGTGCCACCAGAGGGAGGGGAGGCAATCAGCCCCAGCATTTT
J gene: TRBJ1-5
clone size: few
V gene: TRBV19
D gene: -

CDR3 protein: CASSPGQGENTEAFF
CDR3 DNA: TGCGCCAGCAGCCCAGGACAGGGCGAGAACACTGAAGCTTTCTTT
J gene: TRBJ1-1
clone size: -
V gene: TRBV5-1
D gene: TRBD1

CDR3 protein: CASSESGGTYNEQFF
CDR3 DNA: TGTGCCAGCAGTGAATCGGGGGGCACCTACAATGAGCAGTTCTTC
J gene: TRBJ2-1
clone size: once
V gene: TRBV2
D gene: -

CDR3 protein: CASLAQGYSGNTIYF
CDR3 DNA: TGTGCCAGTCTCGCCCAGGGATACTCTGGAAACACCATATATTTT
J gene: TRBJ1-3
clone size: -
V gene: TRBV19
D gene: -

CDR3 protein: CASSPPSPDNTEAFF
CDR3 DNA: TGTGCCAGCAGTCCACCAAGCCCAGACAACACTGAAGCTTTCTTT
J gene: TRBJ1-1
clone size: -
V gene: TRBV7-3
D gene: -

CDR3 protein: CASSGLAGEAFF
CDR3 DNA: TGTGCCAGCAGCGGACTGGCCGGTGAAGCTTTCTTT
J gene: TRBJ1-1
clone size: -
V gene: TRBV6-5
D gene: -

CDR3 protein: CASGSVGQGRSNQPQHF
CDR3 DNA: TGTGCTAGTGGTTCCGTCGGACAGGGCAGGAGCAATCAGCCCCAGCATTTT
J gene: TRBJ1-5
clone size: -
V gene: TRBV12-5
D gene: TRBD1

CDR3 protein: CASSQEFLVSSYEQYF
CDR3 DNA: TGCGCCAGCAGCCAAGAATTCCTAGTGTCCTCCTACGAGCAGTACTTC
J gene: TRBJ2-7
clone size: -
V gene: TRBV4-1
D gene: -

CDR3 protein: CASSPTGQGTEKLFF
CDR3 DNA: TGTGCCAGCTCACCAACGGGACAGGGGACCGAAAAACTGTTTTTT
J gene: TRBJ1-4
clone size: -
V gene: TRBV18
D gene: TRBD1

CDR3 protein: CASREPGREQFF
CDR3 DNA: TGTGCCAGCAGGGAACCGGGACGTGAGCAGTTCTTC
J gene: TRBJ2-1
clone size: once
V gene: TRBV28
D gene: -

CDR3 protein: CASSAGGGATEAFF
CDR3 DNA: TGTGCCAGCAGTGCCGGGGGAGGGGCCACTGAAGCTTTCTTT
J gene: TRBJ1-1
clone size: -
V gene: TRBV27
D gene: -

CDR3 protein: CASSYGGLGDEQFF
CDR3 DNA: TGTGCCAGCAGTTATGGCGGGCTCGGTGATGAGCAGTTCTTC
J gene: TRBJ2-1
clone size: -
V gene: TRBV6-5
D gene: -

CDR3 protein: CASSSSRPDQPQHF
CDR3 DNA: TGTGCCAGCAGTTCATCAAGACCCGATCAGCCCCAGCATTTT
J gene: TRBJ1-5
clone size: -
V gene: TRBV28
D gene: -

CDR3 protein: CASMKQGSYGYTF
CDR3 DNA: TGTGCCAGCATGAAGCAGGGCTCATATGGCTACACCTTC
J gene: TRBJ1-2
clone size: -
V gene: TRBV6-1
D gene: -

CDR3 protein: CATSRENTGTSGSAVGTKETQYF
CDR3 DNA: TGTGCCACCAGCAGAGAGAACACCGGGACTAGCGGGAGTGCGGTTGGGACCAAAGAGACCCAGTACTTC
J gene: TRBJ2-5
clone size: -
V gene: TRBV15
D gene: TRBD2

CDR3 protein: CASSWGTTWGQPQHF
CDR3 DNA: TGTGCCAGCAGTTGGGGGACGACCTGGGGTCAGCCCCAGCATTTT
J gene: TRBJ1-5
clone size: once
V gene: TRBV5-5
D gene: -

CDR3 protein: CASSFDRAPYNEQFF
CDR3 DNA: TGCGCCAGCAGCTTTGACAGGGCGCCCTACAATGAGCAGTTCTTC
J gene: TRBJ2-1
clone size: -
V gene: TRBV5-1
D gene: TRBD1

CDR3 protein: CASSPPGDRRRYEQYF
CDR3 DNA: TGTGCCAGCAGCCCCCCGGGGGACCGCCGTCGGTACGAGCAGTACTTC
J gene: TRBJ2-7
clone size: -
V gene: TRBV5-4
D gene: -

CDR3 protein: CASSARGGLAGTDEQYF
CDR3 DNA: TGTGCCAGCAGCGCCCGAGGGGGACTAGCGGGGACGGACGAGCAGTACTTC
J gene: TRBJ2-7
clone size: -
V gene: TRBV5-4
D gene: TRBD2

CDR3 protein: CASSLGGGTEAFF
CDR3 DNA: TGCGCCAGCAGCTTGGGTGGCGGGACTGAAGCTTTCTTT
J gene: TRBJ1-1
clone size: -
V gene: TRBV5-1
D gene: -

CDR3 protein: CASNRENRGTEAFF
CDR3 DNA: TGTGCCAGCAACCGAGAAAACAGGGGCACTGAAGCTTTCTTT
J gene: TRBJ1-1
clone size: -
V gene: TRBV7-9
D gene: TRBD1

CDR3 protein: CASSLGESGTYEQYF
CDR3 DNA: TGTGCCAGCAGCTTGGGGGAAAGCGGCACCTACGAGCAGTACTTC
J gene: TRBJ2-7
clone size: once
V gene: TRBV7-9
D gene: -

CDR3 protein: CASSLAFAGELFF
CDR3 DNA: TGTGCCAGCAGCTTAGCTTTCGCCGGGGAGCTGTTTTTT
J gene: TRBJ2-2
clone size: -
V gene: TRBV7-2
D gene: -

CDR3 protein: CAISDPKDSYEQYF
CDR3 DNA: TGTGCCATCAGTGACCCTAAAGACTCCTACGAGCAGTACTTC
J gene: TRBJ2-7
clone size: few
V gene: TRBV6-1
D gene: -

CDR3 protein: CASSTTARDTGELFF
CDR3 DNA: TGTGCCAGCAGCACGACAGCGAGGGACACCGGGGAGCTGTTTTTT
J gene: TRBJ2-2
clone size: -
V gene: TRBV25-1
D gene: -

CDR3 protein: CASSLVRGTYEQYF
CDR3 DNA: TGTGCCAGCAGCTTAGTTAGAGGGACCTACGAGCAGTACTTC
J gene: TRBJ2-7
clone size: -
V gene: TRBV11-2
D gene: -

CDR3 protein: CAGDRGDPYEQYF
CDR3 DNA: TGTGCCGGCGACAGGGGTGACCCCTACGAGCAGTACTTC
J gene: TRBJ2-7
clone size: once
V gene: TRBV2
D gene: TRBD1

CDR3 protein: CASSRTGITEAFF
CDR3 DNA: TGTGCCAGCAGCCGGACAGGGATCACTGAAGCTTTCTTT
J gene: TRBJ1-1
clone size: -
V gene: TRBV5-6
D gene: TRBD1

CDR3 protein: CASSSYTGGGRGNEAFF
CDR3 DNA: TGTGCCAGCAGTTCCTATACAGGGGGCGGGCGAGGTAACGAAGCTTTCTTT
J gene: TRBJ1-1
clone size: -
V gene: TRBV27
D gene: TRBD1

CDR3 protein: CASSFGGLSTEAFF
CDR3 DNA: TGTGCCAGCAGTTTCGGGGGGCTGAGCACTGAAGCTTTCTTT
J gene: TRBJ1-1
clone size: -
V gene: TRBV28
D gene: -

CDR3 protein: CASSLDGRATGELFF
CDR3 DNA: TGTGCCAGCAGCTTAGATGGGCGCGCAACCGGGGAGCTGTTTTTT
J gene: TRBJ2-2
clone size: -
V gene: TRBV11-3
D gene: -

CDR3 protein: CASSSELGVGLNNEQFF
CDR3 DNA: TGTGCCAGCAGCTCAGAACTGGGGGTTGGGTTGAACAATGAGCAGTTCTTC
J gene: TRBJ2-1
clone size: -
V gene: TRBV7-9
D gene: -

CDR3 protein: CSVGTLSGEQYF
CDR3 DNA: TGCAGCGTCGGGACCCTCAGTGGAGAGCAGTACTTC
J gene: TRBJ2-7
clone size: few
V gene: TRBV29-1
D gene: -

CDR3 protein: CASSDGDWAQNTEAFF
CDR3 DNA: TGTGCCAGCAGTGACGGTGACTGGGCCCAAAACACTGAAGCTTTCTTT
J gene: TRBJ1-1
clone size: -
V gene: TRBV6-1
D gene: -

CDR3 protein: CASSFGQGVWGYTF
CDR3 DNA: TGTGCCAGCAGTTTCGGACAGGGTGTATGGGGCTACACCTTC
J gene: TRBJ1-2
clone size: -
V gene: TRBV28
D gene: TRBD1

CDR3 protein: CASSAPPGTTYGYTF
CDR3 DNA: TGTGCCAGCAGCGCCCCCCCCGGGACCACCTATGGCTACACCTTC
J gene: TRBJ1-2
clone size: -
V gene: TRBV9
D gene: -

CDR3 protein: CASSPLNRQGVEQYF
CDR3 DNA: TGTGCCAGCTCACCACTAAACCGACAGGGTGTCGAGCAGTACTTC
J gene: TRBJ2-7
clone size: -
V gene: TRBV18
D gene: TRBD1

CDR3 protein: CASSQDQHRLYEQYF
CDR3 DNA: TGTGCCAGCAGCCAAGACCAGCACCGGTTGTACGAGCAGTACTTC
J gene: TRBJ2-7
clone size: -
V gene: TRBV5-6
D gene: -

CDR3 protein: CASSEGLATNEQFF
CDR3 DNA: TGTGCCAGCAGTGAAGGACTAGCGACCAATGAGCAGTTCTTC
J gene: TRBJ2-1
clone size: -
V gene: TRBV25-1
D gene: TRBD2

CDR3 protein: CASSISGTSSLDTQYF
CDR3 DNA: TGTGCCAGTAGTATCTCCGGGACTAGCAGTTTGGATACGCAGTATTTT
J gene: TRBJ2-3
clone size: few
V gene: TRBV19
D gene: TRBD2

CDR3 protein: CASSVSEVNEQFF
CDR3 DNA: TGTGCCAGCAGCGTAAGCGAGGTCAATGAGCAGTTCTTC
J gene: TRBJ2-1
clone size: few
V gene: TRBV9
D gene: -